This T cell receptor beta chain came from a study of shared clonotypes between healthy human individuals. V lost 4 bases, J lost 0 bases, and 4 bases stayed unmatched. Germline loops: CDR1 SNHLY, CDR2 FYNNEI. The CDR3 sequence is 16 residues long. A CD45RA+ naive subset and a CD45RA-negative memory subset were split from CD4+ cells. For every subset, genomic DNA was evenly distributed across several immunoSEQ plates. An approximately 200 ng quantity of DNA, 30,000 to 35,000 T cell genomes, went into the sorted-subset replicate PCRs. Profiling relied on immunoSEQ multiplex PCR, and the TCRdb table lists in-frame clones only, not all of them. The table records 850,000 to 1,200,000 clones, approximately 68% of them present only once.

This sequence originates from a young man in good health. The genes are TRBV2 and TRBJ2-4, with 9 bases lining up with TRBD2. Sequences were obtained from memory CD4+ T cells sorted from blood. Subset defined: CD45RA-negative fraction. CDR3 DNA: TGTGCCAGCAGTGGGAGCGGGGGGCTAGCCAAAAACATTCAGTACTTC. The encoded protein is CASSGSGGLAKNIQYF. The whole variable domain, remainder taken from reference TRBV2 and TRBJ2-4, is EPEVTQTPSHQVTQMGQEVILRCVPISNHLYFYWYRQILGQKVEFLVSFYNNEISEKSEIFDDQFSVERPDGSNFTLKIRSTKLEDSAMYFCASSGSGGLAKNIQYFGAGTRLSVL.